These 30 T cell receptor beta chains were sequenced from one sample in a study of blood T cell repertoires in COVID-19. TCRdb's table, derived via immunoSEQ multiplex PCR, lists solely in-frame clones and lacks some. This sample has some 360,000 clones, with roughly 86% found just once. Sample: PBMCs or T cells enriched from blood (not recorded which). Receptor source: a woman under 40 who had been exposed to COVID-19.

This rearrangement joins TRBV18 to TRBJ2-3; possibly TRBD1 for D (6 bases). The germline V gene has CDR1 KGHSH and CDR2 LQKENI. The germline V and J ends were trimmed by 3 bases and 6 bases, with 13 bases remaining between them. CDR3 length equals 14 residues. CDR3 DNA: TGTGCCAGCTCACCCCAGGGGAGAGGGGATACGCAGTATTTT. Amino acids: CASSPQGRGDTQYF.

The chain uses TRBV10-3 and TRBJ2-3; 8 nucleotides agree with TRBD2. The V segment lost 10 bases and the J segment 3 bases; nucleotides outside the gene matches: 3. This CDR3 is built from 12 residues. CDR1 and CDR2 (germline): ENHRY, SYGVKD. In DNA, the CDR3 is TGTGCCACCGTAGCGGGAACAGATACGCAGTATTTT. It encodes CATVAGTDTQYF.

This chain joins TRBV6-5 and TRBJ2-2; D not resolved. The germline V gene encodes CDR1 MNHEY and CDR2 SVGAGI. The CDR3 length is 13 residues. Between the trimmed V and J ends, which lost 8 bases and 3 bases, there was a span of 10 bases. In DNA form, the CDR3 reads TGTGCCAGCCATGCCGCGGACACCGGGGAGCTGTTTTTT. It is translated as CASHAADTGELFF.

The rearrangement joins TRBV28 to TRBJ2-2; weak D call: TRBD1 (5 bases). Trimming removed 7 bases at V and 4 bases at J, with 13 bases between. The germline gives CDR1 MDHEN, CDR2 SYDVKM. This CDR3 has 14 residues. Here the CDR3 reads CASIATDFTGELFF. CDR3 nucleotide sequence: TGTGCCAGCATCGCGACAGACTTCACCGGGGAGCTGTTTTTT.

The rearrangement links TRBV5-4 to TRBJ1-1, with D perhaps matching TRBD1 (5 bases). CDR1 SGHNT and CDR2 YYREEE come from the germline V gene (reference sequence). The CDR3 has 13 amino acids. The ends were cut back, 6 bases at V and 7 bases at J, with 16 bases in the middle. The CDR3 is CASTLRGGVEAFF. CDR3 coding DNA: TGTGCCAGCACGCTCCGGGGAGGGGTTGAAGCTTTCTTT.

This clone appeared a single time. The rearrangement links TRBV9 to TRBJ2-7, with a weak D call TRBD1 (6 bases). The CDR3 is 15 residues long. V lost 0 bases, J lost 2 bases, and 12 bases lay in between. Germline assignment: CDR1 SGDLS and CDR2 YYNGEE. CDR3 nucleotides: TGTGCCAGCAGCGTAGCCGGGCAGGGGACCTACGAGCAGTACTTC. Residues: CASSVAGQGTYEQYF.

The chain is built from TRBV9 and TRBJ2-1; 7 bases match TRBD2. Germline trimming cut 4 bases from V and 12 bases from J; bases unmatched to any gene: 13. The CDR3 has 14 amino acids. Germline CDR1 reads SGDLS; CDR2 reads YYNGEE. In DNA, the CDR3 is TGTGCCAGCAGCTCCCAGACTAGCTCGGCTGCGCAGTTCTTC. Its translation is CASSSQTSSAAQFF.

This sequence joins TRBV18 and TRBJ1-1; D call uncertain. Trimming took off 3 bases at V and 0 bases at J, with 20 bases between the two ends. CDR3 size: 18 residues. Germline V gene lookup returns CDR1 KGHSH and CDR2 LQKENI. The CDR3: CASSPNLGRERMNTEAFF. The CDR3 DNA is TGTGCCAGCTCACCCAATTTGGGCCGAGAACGAATGAACACTGAAGCTTTCTTT. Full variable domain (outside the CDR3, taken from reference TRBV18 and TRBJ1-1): NAGVMQNPRHLVRRRGQEARLRCSPMKGHSHVYWYRQLPEEGLKFMVYLQKENIIDESGMPKERFSAEFPKEGPSILRIQQVVRGDSAAYFCASSPNLGRERMNTEAFFGQGTRLTVV.

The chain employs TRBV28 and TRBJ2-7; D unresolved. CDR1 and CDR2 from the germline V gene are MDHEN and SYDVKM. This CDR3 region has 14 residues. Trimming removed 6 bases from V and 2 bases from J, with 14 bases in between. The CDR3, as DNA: TGTGCCAGCAGCTCCCAACGAGTCACCTACGAGCAGTACTTC. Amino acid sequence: CASSSQRVTYEQYF.

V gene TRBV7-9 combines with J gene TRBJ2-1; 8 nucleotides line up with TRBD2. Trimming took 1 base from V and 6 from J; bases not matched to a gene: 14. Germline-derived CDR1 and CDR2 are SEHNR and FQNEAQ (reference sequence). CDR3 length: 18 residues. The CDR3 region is CASSLGVLAGGAGNEQFF. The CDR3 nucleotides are TGTGCCAGCAGCTTAGGGGTTCTGGCGGGAGGAGCTGGCAATGAGCAGTTCTTC.

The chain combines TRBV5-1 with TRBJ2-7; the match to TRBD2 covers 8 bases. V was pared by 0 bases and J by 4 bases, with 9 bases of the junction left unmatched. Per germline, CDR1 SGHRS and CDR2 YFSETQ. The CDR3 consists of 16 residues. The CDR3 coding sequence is TGCGCCAGCAGCTTGGTCTCGGGAGGGAGCGGGTACGAGCAGTACTTC. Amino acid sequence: CASSLVSGGSGYEQYF.

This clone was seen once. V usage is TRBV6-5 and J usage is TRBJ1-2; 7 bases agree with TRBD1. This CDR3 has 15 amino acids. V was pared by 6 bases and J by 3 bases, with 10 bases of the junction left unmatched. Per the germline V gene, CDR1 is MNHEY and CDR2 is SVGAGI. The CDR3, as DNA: TGTGCCAGCAGCCCCGCGAGGGGGCCGTACTATGGCTACACCTTC. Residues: CASSPARGPYYGYTF.

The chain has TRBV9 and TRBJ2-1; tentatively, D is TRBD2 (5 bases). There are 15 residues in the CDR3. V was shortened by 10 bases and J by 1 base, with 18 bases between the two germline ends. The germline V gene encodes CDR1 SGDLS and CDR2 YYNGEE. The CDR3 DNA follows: TGTGCCCCCTCGGTGAGAGCGGCATCCTACAATGAGCAGTTCTTC. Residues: CAPSVRAASYNEQFF.

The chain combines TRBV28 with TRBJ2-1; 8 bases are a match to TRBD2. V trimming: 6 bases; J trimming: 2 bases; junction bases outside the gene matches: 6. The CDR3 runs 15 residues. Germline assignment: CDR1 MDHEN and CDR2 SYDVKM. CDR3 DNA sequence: TGTGCCAGCAGCTCAGCGGGAGCAGCCTACAATGAGCAGTTCTTC. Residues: CASSSAGAAYNEQFF. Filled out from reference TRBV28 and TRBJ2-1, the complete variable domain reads DVKVTQSSRYLVKRTGEKVFLECVQDMDHENMFWYRQDPGLGLRLIYFSYDVKMKEKGDIPEGYSVSREKKERFSLILESASTNQTSMYLCASSSAGAAYNEQFFGPGTRLTVL.

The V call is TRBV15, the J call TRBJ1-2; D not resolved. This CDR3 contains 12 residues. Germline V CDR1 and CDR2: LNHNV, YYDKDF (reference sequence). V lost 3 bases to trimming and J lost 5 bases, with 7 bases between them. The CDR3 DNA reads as TGTGCCACCAGCAGGTACTCGTATGGCTACACCTTC. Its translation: CATSRYSYGYTF.

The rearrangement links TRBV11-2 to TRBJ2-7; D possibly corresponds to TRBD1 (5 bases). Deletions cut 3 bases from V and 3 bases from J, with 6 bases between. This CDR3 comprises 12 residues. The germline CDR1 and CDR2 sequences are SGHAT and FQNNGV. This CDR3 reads CASSFRVYEQYF. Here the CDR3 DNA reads TGTGCCAGCAGCTTCAGGGTCTACGAGCAGTACTTC. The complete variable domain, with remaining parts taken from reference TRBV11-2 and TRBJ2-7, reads EAGVAQSPRYKIIEKRQSVAFWCNPISGHATLYWYQQILGQGPKLLIQFQNNGVVDDSQLPKDRFSAERLKGVDSTLKIQPAKLEDSAVYLCASSFRVYEQYFGPGTRLTVT.

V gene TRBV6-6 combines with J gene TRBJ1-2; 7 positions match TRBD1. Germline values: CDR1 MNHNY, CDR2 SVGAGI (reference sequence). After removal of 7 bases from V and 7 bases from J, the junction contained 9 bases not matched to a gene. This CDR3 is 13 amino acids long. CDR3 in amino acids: CASTLEWTGGYTF. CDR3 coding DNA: TGTGCCAGCACCTTAGAATGGACAGGTGGCTACACCTTC.

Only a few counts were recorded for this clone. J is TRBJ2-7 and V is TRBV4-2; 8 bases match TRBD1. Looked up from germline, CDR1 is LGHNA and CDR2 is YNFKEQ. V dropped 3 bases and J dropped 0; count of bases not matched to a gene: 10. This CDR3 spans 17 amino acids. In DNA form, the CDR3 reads TGTGCCAGCAGCCACCCCGCCGGGACAGGAAGCTCCTACGAGCAGTACTTC. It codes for CASSHPAGTGSSYEQYF.

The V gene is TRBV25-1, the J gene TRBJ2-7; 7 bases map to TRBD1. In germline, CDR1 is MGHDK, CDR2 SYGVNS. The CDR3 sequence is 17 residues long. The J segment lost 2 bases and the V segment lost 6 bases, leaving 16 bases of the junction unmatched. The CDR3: CASSTGQEEFTTYEQYF. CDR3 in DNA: TGTGCCAGCAGCACAGGACAGGAAGAATTCACTACCTACGAGCAGTACTTC.

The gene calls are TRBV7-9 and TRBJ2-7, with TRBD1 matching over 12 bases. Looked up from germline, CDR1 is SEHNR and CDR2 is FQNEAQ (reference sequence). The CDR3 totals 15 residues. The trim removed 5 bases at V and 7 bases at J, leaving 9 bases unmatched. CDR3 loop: CASSTRDRGLGEQYF. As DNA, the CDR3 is TGTGCCAGCAGCACCCGGGACAGGGGGCTTGGGGAGCAGTACTTC.

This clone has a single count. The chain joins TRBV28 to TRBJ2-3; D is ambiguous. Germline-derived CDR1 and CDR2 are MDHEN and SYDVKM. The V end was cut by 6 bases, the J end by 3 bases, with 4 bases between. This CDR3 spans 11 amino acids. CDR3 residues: CASSVTDTQYF. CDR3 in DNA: TGTGCCAGCAGCGTAACAGATACGCAGTATTTT.

CDR3 residues: CAWYRGNYEQYF. The DNA of the CDR3 is TGTGCCTGGTACAGGGGGAATTACGAGCAGTACTTC. The chain employs TRBV30 and TRBJ2-7; 8 nucleotides align to TRBD1. The ends lost 5 bases at V and 4 bases at J; junction bases unmatched: 4. Germline CDR1 and CDR2: GTSNPN and SVGIG (reference sequence). This CDR3 has 12 residues.

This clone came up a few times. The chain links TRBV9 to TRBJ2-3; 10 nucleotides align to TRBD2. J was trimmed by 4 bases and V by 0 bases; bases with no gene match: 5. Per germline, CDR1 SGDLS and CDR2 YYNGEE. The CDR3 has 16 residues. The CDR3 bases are TGTGCCAGCAGCGTAGCTAGCGGGAGTATAGCAGATACGCAGTATTTT. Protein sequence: CASSVASGSIADTQYF.

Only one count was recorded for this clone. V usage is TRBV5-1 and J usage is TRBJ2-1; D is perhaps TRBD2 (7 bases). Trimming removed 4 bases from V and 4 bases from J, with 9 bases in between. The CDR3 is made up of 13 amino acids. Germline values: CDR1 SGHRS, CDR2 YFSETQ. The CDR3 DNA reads TGCGCCAGCAGCGGGAGGGGGTACAATGAGCAGTTCTTC. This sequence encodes CASSGRGYNEQFF.

The CDR3 sequence: CASSITGGSSYEQYF. In DNA form, the CDR3 reads TGTGCCAGTAGTATCACAGGGGGTAGCTCCTACGAGCAGTACTTC. The V gene is TRBV19, the J gene TRBJ2-7; 8 bases match TRBD1. Germline lookup yields CDR1 LNHDA and CDR2 SQIVND (reference sequence). CDR3 length: 15 residues. V was pared by 3 bases and J by 0 bases, with 4 bases of the junction left unmatched. Supplemented by reference TRBV19 and TRBJ2-7, the full variable domain reads DGGITQSPKYLFRKEGQNVTLSCEQNLNHDAMYWYRQDPGQGLRLIYYSQIVNDFQKGDIAEGYSVSREKKESFPLTVTSAQKNPTAFYLCASSITGGSSYEQYFGPGTRLTVT.

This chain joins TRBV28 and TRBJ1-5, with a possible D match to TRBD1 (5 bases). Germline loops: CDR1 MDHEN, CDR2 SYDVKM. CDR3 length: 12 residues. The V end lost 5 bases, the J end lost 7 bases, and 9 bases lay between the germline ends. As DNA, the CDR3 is TGTGCCAGCAGTCCGGGGGGGCAGCCCCAGCATTTT. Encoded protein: CASSPGGQPQHF.

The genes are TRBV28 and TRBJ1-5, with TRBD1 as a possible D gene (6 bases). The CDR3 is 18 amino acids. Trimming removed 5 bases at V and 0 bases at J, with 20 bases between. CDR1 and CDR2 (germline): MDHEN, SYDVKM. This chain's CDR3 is CASSGTKVPPYSNQPQHF. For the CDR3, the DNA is TGTGCCAGCAGTGGGACAAAAGTGCCACCTTATAGCAATCAGCCCCAGCATTTT.

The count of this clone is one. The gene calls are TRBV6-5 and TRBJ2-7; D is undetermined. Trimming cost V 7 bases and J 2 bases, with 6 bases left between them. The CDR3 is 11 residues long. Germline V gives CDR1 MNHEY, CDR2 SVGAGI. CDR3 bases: TGTGCCAGCACCAACACCTACGAGCAGTACTTC. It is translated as CASTNTYEQYF.

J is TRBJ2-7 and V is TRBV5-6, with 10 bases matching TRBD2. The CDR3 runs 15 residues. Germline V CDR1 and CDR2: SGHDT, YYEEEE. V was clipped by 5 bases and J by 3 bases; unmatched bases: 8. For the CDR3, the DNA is TGTGCCAGCAGGGGCAGCGGGAGGGTTTTCTACGAGCAGTACTTC. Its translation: CASRGSGRVFYEQYF.

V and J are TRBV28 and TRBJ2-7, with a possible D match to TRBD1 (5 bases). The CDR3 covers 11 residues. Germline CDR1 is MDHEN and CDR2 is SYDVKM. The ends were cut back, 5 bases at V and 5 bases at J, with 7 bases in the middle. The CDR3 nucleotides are TGTGCCAGCAGTGGCAGGGACGAGCAGTACTTC. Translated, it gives CASSGRDEQYF.